This TCR beta chain was sequenced for a study of response to subunit inactivated influenza vaccine. TCRdb fed the RT-PCR reads into MiXCR, producing one record per CDR3 protein. The sample lists 490,000 or so distinct CDR3 sequences; around 8% were seen once. This clonotype was seen a handful of times. The antigen is unknown. Looked up from germline, CDR1 is MDHEN and CDR2 is SYDVKM. This CDR3 region has 15 residues. With V trimmed by 6 bases and J by 0 bases, 4 bases remained unmatched. Broader study findings: Each seasonal influenza vaccination recruits few new T cells, the authors suggested.

The sample consisted of PBMCs from blood, taken roughly 24 months after vaccination. This sequence joins TRBV28 and TRBJ2-5; 10 positions agree with TRBD1. The sequence was obtained from a man between 50 and 70 years old who received an inactivated influenza vaccine. CDR3 in amino acids: CASRGQGGYQETQYF. The CDR3 region has the DNA TGTGCCAGCAGAGGACAGGGGGGGTACCAAGAGACCCAGTACTTC.